These T cell receptor beta chains were read from a single sample in a study of cytomegalovirus exposure and HLA in healthy donors. Clones were sequenced by immunoSEQ multiplex PCR, and TCRdb holds only the in-frame ones, with some missing. The sample lists 150,000 to 190,000 clones, 82% occurring once. Sequenced material: PBMCs. These receptors all come from a woman in her fifties or sixties in good health and CMV-seropositive. CDR3s include the opening cysteine and the closing phenylalanine or tryptophan. The order of the fields is clone size, V gene, CDR3 length, D gene, J gene, CDR3 DNA, CDR3 protein. The D gene is left open where the match is weak. Expanded clones are given a class, and other clones once, few, many or no size at all.

NA	TRBV6-1	14	TRBD1	TRBJ1-5	TGTGCCAGCAGTACCGACAGGGGCGGTCAGCCCCAGCATTTT	CASSTDRGGQPQHF
NA	TRBV2	16	TRBD1	TRBJ1-2	TGTGCCAGCAGTGAAATAGGGGGCGGATCTAACTATGGCTACACCTTC	CASSEIGGGSNYGYTF
once	TRBV6-5	14	NA	TRBJ1-2	TGTGCCAGCAGTCCCGGGACACCTACCTATGGCTACACCTTC	CASSPGTPTYGYTF
NA	TRBV6-6	15	NA	TRBJ2-7	TGTGCCAGCAGTTACTTGACGGTAGCTGCCTACGAGCAGTACTTC	CASSYLTVAAYEQYF
NA	TRBV29-1	15	TRBD2	TRBJ2-1	TGCAGCGTTGGGGGGACCGGGACTAGCCTAAATGAGCAGTTCTTC	CSVGGTGTSLNEQFF
NA	TRBV7-9	15	TRBD1	TRBJ1-4	TGTGCCAGCAGCCCCACCGGGACAGGGGTTGAAAAACTGTTTTTT	CASSPTGTGVEKLFF
NA	TRBV2	16	NA	TRBJ1-1	TGTGCCAGCAGTGTAATATCCGGGACACTGAACACTGAAGCTTTCTTT	CASSVISGTLNTEAFF
NA	TRBV6-6	15	NA	TRBJ1-3	TGTGCCAGCAGTTACTCGATCCAGGCTGGAAACACCATATATTTT	CASSYSIQAGNTIYF
NA	TRBV5-6	14	NA	TRBJ2-7	TGTGCCAGCAGCTTTGGGACATCCCCTATGGAGCAGTACTTC	CASSFGTSPMEQYF
NA	TRBV14	14	NA	TRBJ2-7	TGTGCCAGCAGCCAAGTCCCGGTCTCCTACGAGCAGTACTTC	CASSQVPVSYEQYF
few	TRBV2	14	NA	TRBJ2-1	TGTGCCAGCAGTGAGGGCTTTCGTTACAATGAGCAGTTCTTC	CASSEGFRYNEQFF
once	TRBV9	15	NA	TRBJ2-2	TGTGCCAGCAGCCCCCCGCAGGGGAGAACCGGGGAGCTGTTTTTT	CASSPPQGRTGELFF
NA	TRBV6-1	13	NA	TRBJ2-7	TGTGCCAGCAGTGAAGGTCACTCCTACGAGCAGTACTTC	CASSEGHSYEQYF
NA	TRBV19	14	NA	TRBJ1-4	TGTGCCAGTAGTACCTCAGGGTCACTCCTAAAGCTGTTTTTT	CASSTSGSLLKLFF
NA	TRBV6-5	13	NA	TRBJ2-3	TGTGCCAGCAGTTACTCCGGGGTGCATACGCAGTATTTT	CASSYSGVHTQYF
NA	TRBV7-8	15	NA	TRBJ2-7	TGTGCCAGCAGCTTAGGCGCAGGGTCCCACTACGAGCAGTACTTC	CASSLGAGSHYEQYF
NA	TRBV21-1	14	NA	TRBJ2-7	TGTGCCAGCAGTCCAGAAGGACACTTCTACGAGCAGTACTTC	CASSPEGHFYEQYF
NA	TRBV11-2	16	NA	TRBJ2-2	TGTGCCAGCAGCTTAGTCTGGACAACGAACACCGGGGAGCTGTTTTTT	CASSLVWTTNTGELFF
NA	TRBV6-6	13	NA	TRBJ2-3	TGTGCCAGTGGAGGGGCTAGCACAGATACGCAGTATTTT	CASGGASTDTQYF
NA	TRBV11-1	12	TRBD1	TRBJ1-2	TGTGCCAGCAGCTTAGCAGGGGGCGGCTACACCTTC	CASSLAGGGYTF
once	TRBV9	15	NA	TRBJ2-3	TGTGCCAGCAGCGTCCGACTCGTCGACACAGATACGCAGTATTTT	CASSVRLVDTDTQYF
NA	TRBV13	17	NA	TRBJ1-1	TGTGCCAGCAGCCCAAGGACGGGGTTGGGGATGAACACTGAAGCTTTCTTT	CASSPRTGLGMNTEAFF
few	TRBV29-1	15	NA	TRBJ2-6	TGCAGCGTTTTGGGGCAGTCCCTTGGGGCCAACGTCCTGACTTTC	CSVLGQSLGANVLTF
few	TRBV10-2	13	NA	TRBJ2-7	TGCGCCAGCAGAGCAGGGGATACCTACGAGCAGTACTTC	CASRAGDTYEQYF
NA	TRBV12-5	18	TRBD1	TRBJ2-3	TGTGCTAGTGGTTTGGTACTAAAGGGGGCATCTTTCACAGATACGCAGTATTTT	CASGLVLKGASFTDTQYF
once	TRBV2	15	NA	TRBJ1-2	TGTGCCAGCAGTCTAACTAAAGGGGGTGTCTATGGCTACACCTTC	CASSLTKGGVYGYTF
NA	TRBV27	13	TRBD1	TRBJ2-1	TGTGCCACCCATCGGACAGGGGGAAATGAGCAGTTCTTC	CATHRTGGNEQFF